This entry describes one TCR beta chain. These data are taken from a study of beta chain features in type 1 diabetes. Expressed TCRB transcripts were sequenced because the isolated RNA had all been reverse transcribed beforehand. Clones were sequenced by immunoSEQ multiplex PCR, and TCRdb holds only the in-frame ones, with some missing. The table lists under 450,000 clones, about 16% of them singletons, with under 0.02% in the top ten. The material sequenced was naive CD4+ T cells from blood. This sequence originates from a young woman in good health.

CDR3 nucleotide sequence: TGTGCCAGCAGCTTAGGGACAGCCTACGAGCAGTACTTC. Encoded protein: CASSLGTAYEQYF. The rearrangement joins TRBV7-2 to TRBJ2-7; tentative D call: TRBD1 (6 bases). The germline gives CDR1 SGHTA, CDR2 FQGNSA. Trimming stripped 1 base from V and 2 bases from J, with 6 bases between. This CDR3 comprises 13 residues.